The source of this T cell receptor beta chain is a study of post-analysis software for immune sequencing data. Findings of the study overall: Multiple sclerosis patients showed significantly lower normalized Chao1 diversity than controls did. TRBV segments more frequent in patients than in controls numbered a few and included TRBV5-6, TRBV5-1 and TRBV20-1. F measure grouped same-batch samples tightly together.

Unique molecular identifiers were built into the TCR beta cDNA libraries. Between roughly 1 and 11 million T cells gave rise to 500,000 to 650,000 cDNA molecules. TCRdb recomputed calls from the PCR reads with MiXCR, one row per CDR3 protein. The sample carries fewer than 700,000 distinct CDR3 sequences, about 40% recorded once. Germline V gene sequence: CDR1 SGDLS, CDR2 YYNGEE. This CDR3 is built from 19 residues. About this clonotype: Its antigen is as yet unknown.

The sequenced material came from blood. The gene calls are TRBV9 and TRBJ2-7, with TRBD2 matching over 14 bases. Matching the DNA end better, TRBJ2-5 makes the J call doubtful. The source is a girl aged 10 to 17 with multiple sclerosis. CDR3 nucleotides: TGTGCCAGCAGCGTAGTGACGGGACTAGCGGGGGACTACCAAGAGACCCAGTACTTC. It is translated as CASSVVTGLAGDYQETQYF.